Sequencing of this T cell receptor (beta chain) was carried out in a study of T-cell memory formation after mild COVID-19. Study-wide context: TCR clusters were mostly donor specific. Overall study findings and caveats: CD4+ clones that contracted lay mainly in CM and EM; CD8+ ones lay in EMRA.

The sample holds many counts of this clonotype. Antigen unknown. TCRdb reanalysed the 5' RACE reads using MiXCR and keeps one entry per CDR3 protein. The sample yields 200,000 to 250,000 distinct CDR3 sequences, 8.5% to 9.5% seen once. This CDR3 is built from 15 residues. In germline, CDR1 is MDHEN, CDR2 SYDVKM. V was shortened by 3 bases and J by 3 bases, with 9 bases between the two germline ends. The J gene is TRBJ2-6, the V gene TRBV28; D is possibly TRBD1 (6 bases). Sequencing was carried out using PBMCs or a T cell subset sorted from them (not recorded which). The sequence came from a man aged 18 to 30 who had mild COVID-19 (a few samples of this study predate the infection). Cell type and time point are not known. CDR3: CASSLQGSGANVLTF. CDR3 DNA: TGTGCCAGCAGTTTGCAGGGGAGTGGGGCCAACGTCCTGACTTTC. Combining the CDR3 with reference TRBV28 and TRBJ2-6 gives the whole variable domain DVKVTQSSRYLVKRTGEKVFLECVQDMDHENMFWYRQDPGLGLRLIYFSYDVKMKEKGDIPEGYSVSREKKERFSLILESASTNQTSMYLCASSLQGSGANVLTFGAGSRLTVL.